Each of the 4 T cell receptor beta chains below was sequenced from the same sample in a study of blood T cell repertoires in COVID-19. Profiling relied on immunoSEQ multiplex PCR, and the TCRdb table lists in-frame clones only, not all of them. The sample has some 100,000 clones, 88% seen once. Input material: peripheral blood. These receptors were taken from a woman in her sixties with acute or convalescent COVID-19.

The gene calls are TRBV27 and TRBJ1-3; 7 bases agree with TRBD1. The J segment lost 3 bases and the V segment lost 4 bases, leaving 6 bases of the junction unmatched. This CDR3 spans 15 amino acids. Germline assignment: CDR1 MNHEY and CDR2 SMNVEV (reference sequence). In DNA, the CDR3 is TGTGCCAGCAGTTCCGGACAGGTGTATGGAAACACCATATATTTT. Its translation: CASSSGQVYGNTIYF.

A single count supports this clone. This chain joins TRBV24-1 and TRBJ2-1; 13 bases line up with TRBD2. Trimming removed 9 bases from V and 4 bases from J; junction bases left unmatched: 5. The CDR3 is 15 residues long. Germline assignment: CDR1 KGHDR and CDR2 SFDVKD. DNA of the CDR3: TGTGCCACCTCGCTGACTAGCGGGAGGTACAATGAGCAGTTCTTC. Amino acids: CATSLTSGRYNEQFF.

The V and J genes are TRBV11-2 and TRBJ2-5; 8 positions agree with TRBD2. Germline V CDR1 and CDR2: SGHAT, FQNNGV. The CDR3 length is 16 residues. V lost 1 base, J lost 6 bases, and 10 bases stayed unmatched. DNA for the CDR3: TGTGCCAGCAGCTTAGTTGGGGCGGTAGCGGGGAAGACCCAGTACTTC. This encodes CASSLVGAVAGKTQYF.

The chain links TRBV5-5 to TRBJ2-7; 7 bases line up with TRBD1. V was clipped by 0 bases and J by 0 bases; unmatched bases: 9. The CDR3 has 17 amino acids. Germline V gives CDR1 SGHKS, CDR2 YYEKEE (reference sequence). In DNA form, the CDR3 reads TGTGCCAGCAGCTTGGAGGAAGGGGGCCTAAGCTCCTACGAGCAGTACGTC. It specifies CASSLEEGGLSSYEQYV.